Listed below are T cell receptor beta chains from one sample, sequenced in a study of cytomegalovirus exposure and HLA in healthy donors. Repertoires were generated with immunoSEQ multiplex PCR, while TCRdb's copy carries only in-frame clones and drops some. The table includes 150,000 to 200,000 clones, less than 80% detected once. The material sequenced was PBMCs. All receptors derive from a man aged 40-49 years in good health and CMV-seronegative. Both conserved end residues are part of each CDR3. A D gene is named only where the DNA matches it firmly. Rows may omit the clone size; those that give it use once, few, many or a size class.

j_gene: TRBJ2-7; abundance: few; d_gene: -; v_gene: TRBV4-3; len: 13; CDR3aa: CASSQEHNRAIYF; CDR3nt: TGCGCCAGCAGCCAGGAACATAACAGGGCCATATACTTC
j_gene: TRBJ1-1; abundance: -; d_gene: TRBD1; v_gene: TRBV7-9; len: 16; CDR3aa: CASSLEGQGLHTEAFF; CDR3nt: TGTGCCAGCAGCTTAGAGGGACAGGGCTTGCACACTGAAGCTTTCTTT
j_gene: TRBJ1-4; abundance: -; d_gene: -; v_gene: TRBV27; len: 15; CDR3aa: CASSLLARGGEKLFF; CDR3nt: TGTGCCAGCAGTTTATTAGCCAGGGGAGGGGAAAAACTGTTTTTT
j_gene: TRBJ2-3; abundance: -; d_gene: -; v_gene: TRBV11-2; len: 13; CDR3aa: CASSRERPDTQYF; CDR3nt: TGTGCCAGCAGTCGAGAGAGGCCAGATACGCAGTATTTT
j_gene: TRBJ2-7; abundance: -; d_gene: -; v_gene: TRBV6-5; len: 14; CDR3aa: CASSWSGGSGEQYF; CDR3nt: TGTGCCAGCAGTTGGAGCGGTGGTAGCGGCGAGCAGTACTTC
j_gene: TRBJ1-5; abundance: -; d_gene: -; v_gene: TRBV6-4; len: 19; CDR3aa: CASSAPPIKTGNSNQPQHF; CDR3nt: TGTGCCAGCAGTGCGCCACCTATCAAAACAGGGAATAGCAATCAGCCCCAGCATTTT
j_gene: TRBJ2-1; abundance: -; d_gene: TRBD1; v_gene: TRBV5-1; len: 15; CDR3aa: CASSGTGGIYNEQFF; CDR3nt: TGCGCCAGCAGCGGAACAGGGGGCATCTACAATGAGCAGTTCTTC
j_gene: TRBJ2-7; abundance: -; d_gene: -; v_gene: TRBV7-8; len: 13; CDR3aa: CASSSTRFYEQYF; CDR3nt: TGTGCCAGCAGCTCAACTAGGTTCTACGAGCAGTACTTC
j_gene: TRBJ1-5; abundance: few; d_gene: TRBD1; v_gene: TRBV2; len: 15; CDR3aa: CASRLRDSRNQPQHF; CDR3nt: TGTGCCAGCAGGCTTCGGGACAGTCGCAATCAGCCCCAGCATTTT
j_gene: TRBJ2-7; abundance: few; d_gene: TRBD1; v_gene: TRBV7-9; len: 15; CDR3aa: CASSPKPGQGAEQYF; CDR3nt: TGTGCCAGCAGCCCTAAACCGGGACAGGGTGCCGAGCAGTACTTC
j_gene: TRBJ2-7; abundance: -; d_gene: -; v_gene: TRBV18; len: 14; CDR3aa: CASSPGLVSDEQYF; CDR3nt: TGTGCCAGCTCACCGGGCCTCGTGTCGGACGAGCAGTACTTC
j_gene: TRBJ2-7; abundance: once; d_gene: TRBD1; v_gene: TRBV7-2; len: 15; CDR3aa: CASSSTPGQGGEQYF; CDR3nt: TGTGCCAGCAGCTCGACACCGGGACAGGGAGGCGAGCAGTACTTC
j_gene: TRBJ1-6; abundance: -; d_gene: -; v_gene: TRBV4-2; len: 16; CDR3aa: CASSPQGGDYNSPLHF; CDR3nt: TGTGCCAGCAGCCCCCAAGGAGGGGATTATAATTCACCCCTCCACTTT
j_gene: TRBJ1-2; abundance: -; d_gene: -; v_gene: TRBV7-9; len: 14; CDR3aa: CASSSWTENYGYTF; CDR3nt: TGTGCCAGCAGCTCCTGGACTGAGAACTATGGCTACACCTTC
j_gene: TRBJ2-2; abundance: -; d_gene: TRBD1; v_gene: TRBV19; len: 15; CDR3aa: CASSIGQGAGGELFF; CDR3nt: TGTGCCAGTAGTATCGGACAGGGGGCTGGCGGGGAGCTGTTTTTT
j_gene: TRBJ2-3; abundance: once; d_gene: TRBD1; v_gene: TRBV15; len: 15; CDR3aa: CATSPRDREADTQYF; CDR3nt: TGTGCCACCAGTCCAAGGGACAGGGAAGCAGATACGCAGTATTTT
j_gene: TRBJ2-3; abundance: -; d_gene: TRBD1; v_gene: TRBV9; len: 15; CDR3aa: CASSPLTGGPDTQYF; CDR3nt: TGTGCCAGCAGCCCCTTGACAGGGGGCCCAGATACGCAGTATTTT
j_gene: TRBJ2-7; abundance: -; d_gene: TRBD1; v_gene: TRBV14; len: 15; CDR3aa: CASSLPGQGADEQYF; CDR3nt: TGTGCCAGCAGCCTACCGGGACAGGGGGCAGACGAGCAGTACTTC
j_gene: TRBJ1-3; abundance: -; d_gene: TRBD1; v_gene: TRBV9; len: 15; CDR3aa: CASSGLGQGEHTIYF; CDR3nt: TGTGCCAGCAGCGGTCTCGGACAGGGAGAGCACACCATATATTTT
j_gene: TRBJ2-5; abundance: -; d_gene: TRBD1; v_gene: TRBV5-1; len: 16; CDR3aa: CASSVGQEVPPETQYF; CDR3nt: TGCGCCAGCAGCGTTGGACAGGAGGTTCCCCCGGAGACCCAGTACTTC
j_gene: TRBJ2-5; abundance: -; d_gene: -; v_gene: TRBV30; len: 13; CDR3aa: CAWSLGGFETQYF; CDR3nt: TGTGCCTGGAGCTTAGGAGGTTTTGAGACCCAGTACTTC
j_gene: TRBJ2-1; abundance: few; d_gene: TRBD2; v_gene: TRBV10-3; len: 17; CDR3aa: CAISESMAGASYNEQFF; CDR3nt: TGTGCCATCAGTGAGTCGATGGCGGGAGCCTCCTACAATGAGCAGTTCTTC
j_gene: TRBJ1-6; abundance: once; d_gene: -; v_gene: TRBV27; len: 14; CDR3aa: CASSWRGGNSPLHF; CDR3nt: TGTGCCAGCAGTTGGAGGGGGGGTAATTCACCCCTCCACTTT
j_gene: TRBJ2-1; abundance: few; d_gene: -; v_gene: TRBV9; len: 15; CDR3aa: CASSVRDISYNEQFF; CDR3nt: TGTGCCAGCAGCGTCCGGGACATCTCCTACAATGAGCAGTTCTTC
j_gene: TRBJ2-7; abundance: -; d_gene: TRBD2; v_gene: TRBV7-2; len: 15; CDR3aa: CASSPYGLGSYEQYF; CDR3nt: TGTGCCAGCAGTCCTTATGGACTAGGCTCCTACGAGCAGTACTTC
j_gene: TRBJ2-3; abundance: once; d_gene: TRBD2; v_gene: TRBV9; len: 17; CDR3aa: CASSTSLAGGYTDTQYF; CDR3nt: TGTGCCAGCAGCACATCTCTAGCGGGAGGTTACACAGATACGCAGTATTTT
j_gene: TRBJ2-7; abundance: -; d_gene: -; v_gene: TRBV5-4; len: 15; CDR3aa: CASSSQGLGTYEQYF; CDR3nt: TGTGCCAGCAGCTCCCAGGGACTGGGAACCTACGAGCAGTACTTC
j_gene: TRBJ2-5; abundance: -; d_gene: TRBD2; v_gene: TRBV19; len: 15; CDR3aa: CASRRSSGGQETQYF; CDR3nt: TGTGCCAGTAGACGGAGTAGCGGGGGCCAAGAGACCCAGTACTTC
j_gene: TRBJ2-7; abundance: -; d_gene: TRBD1; v_gene: TRBV7-2; len: 13; CDR3aa: CASSLGQGVEQYF; CDR3nt: TGTGCCAGCAGCTTAGGACAGGGGGTCGAGCAGTACTTC
j_gene: TRBJ1-2; abundance: -; d_gene: TRBD1; v_gene: TRBV7-8; len: 14; CDR3aa: CASSFRGRDYGYTF; CDR3nt: TGTGCCAGCAGTTTCAGGGGGCGCGACTATGGCTACACCTTC
j_gene: TRBJ1-3; abundance: -; d_gene: TRBD1; v_gene: TRBV19; len: 16; CDR3aa: CASSEGQPISGNTIYF; CDR3nt: TGTGCCAGTAGCGAGGGACAGCCCATCTCTGGAAACACCATATATTTT
j_gene: TRBJ1-2; abundance: -; d_gene: TRBD1; v_gene: TRBV5-1; len: 15; CDR3aa: CASSGTGTDNYGYTF; CDR3nt: TGCGCCAGCAGCGGAACCGGGACAGACAACTATGGCTACACCTTC
j_gene: TRBJ1-2; abundance: -; d_gene: TRBD1; v_gene: TRBV5-1; len: 13; CDR3aa: CASSFDRGSGYTF; CDR3nt: TGCGCCAGCAGCTTCGACAGGGGGTCCGGCTACACCTTC
j_gene: TRBJ2-5; abundance: -; d_gene: -; v_gene: TRBV19; len: 14; CDR3aa: CASSIRQFQETQYF; CDR3nt: TGTGCCAGTAGTATCAGACAGTTCCAAGAGACCCAGTACTTC
j_gene: TRBJ1-1; abundance: -; d_gene: TRBD1; v_gene: TRBV7-9; len: 16; CDR3aa: CASSLALTGDDTEAFF; CDR3nt: TGTGCCAGCAGCTTAGCCCTGACAGGGGATGACACTGAAGCTTTCTTT
j_gene: TRBJ2-1; abundance: -; d_gene: TRBD2; v_gene: TRBV5-5; len: 16; CDR3aa: CASTTSLQGGSNEQFF; CDR3nt: TGTGCCAGCACCACGAGCCTCCAGGGAGGGAGCAATGAGCAGTTCTTC
j_gene: TRBJ1-2; abundance: -; d_gene: -; v_gene: TRBV28; len: 14; CDR3aa: CASSERAAGYGYTF; CDR3nt: TGTGCCAGCAGTGAAAGGGCGGCGGGCTATGGCTACACCTTC
j_gene: TRBJ1-1; abundance: -; d_gene: -; v_gene: TRBV19; len: 13; CDR3aa: CASSILIETEAFF; CDR3nt: TGTGCCAGTAGTATACTTATAGAAACCGAAGCTTTCTTT
j_gene: TRBJ2-7; abundance: -; d_gene: -; v_gene: TRBV4-1; len: 14; CDR3aa: CASSREAGHYEQYF; CDR3nt: TGCGCCAGCAGCCGGGAGGCAGGACACTACGAGCAGTACTTC
j_gene: TRBJ1-1; abundance: once; d_gene: -; v_gene: TRBV7-2; len: 14; CDR3aa: CASSRPGANTEAFF; CDR3nt: TGTGCCAGCAGCCGACCAGGGGCGAACACTGAAGCTTTCTTT
j_gene: TRBJ1-6; abundance: -; d_gene: TRBD1; v_gene: TRBV7-9; len: 16; CDR3aa: CASSPPGAGGNSPLHF; CDR3nt: TGTGCCAGCAGCCCGCCCGGTGCAGGGGGCAATTCACCCCTCCACTTT
j_gene: TRBJ1-2; abundance: few; d_gene: TRBD1; v_gene: TRBV30; len: 14; CDR3aa: CAWSTGISNYGYTF; CDR3nt: TGTGCCTGGTCGACAGGGATCTCTAACTATGGCTACACCTTC
j_gene: TRBJ2-6; abundance: many; d_gene: TRBD1; v_gene: TRBV5-4; len: 15; CDR3aa: CASSPPGQGANVLTF; CDR3nt: TGTGCCAGCAGTCCTCCGGGACAGGGGGCCAACGTCCTGACTTTC
j_gene: TRBJ2-3; abundance: few; d_gene: TRBD2; v_gene: TRBV7-9; len: 14; CDR3aa: CASSFGLATDTQYF; CDR3nt: TGTGCCAGCAGCTTCGGACTAGCAACAGATACGCAGTATTTT
j_gene: TRBJ2-7; abundance: -; d_gene: -; v_gene: TRBV7-2; len: 14; CDR3aa: CASSSYRVTHEQYF; CDR3nt: TGTGCCAGCAGCTCATACAGGGTCACGCACGAGCAGTACTTC
j_gene: TRBJ2-7; abundance: few; d_gene: -; v_gene: TRBV19; len: 14; CDR3aa: CASSPEHRTYEQYF; CDR3nt: TGTGCCAGTAGCCCGGAGCACCGGACCTACGAGCAGTACTTC
j_gene: TRBJ1-2; abundance: -; d_gene: -; v_gene: TRBV7-9; len: 16; CDR3aa: CASSTRQGSGNYGYTF; CDR3nt: TGTGCCAGCAGCACCCGTCAGGGATCTGGTAACTATGGCTACACCTTC
j_gene: TRBJ2-6; abundance: -; d_gene: -; v_gene: TRBV19; len: 16; CDR3aa: CASSPRQFSGANVLTF; CDR3nt: TGTGCCAGTAGTCCCCGACAGTTCTCTGGGGCCAACGTCCTGACTTTC
j_gene: TRBJ2-5; abundance: -; d_gene: TRBD1; v_gene: TRBV7-2; len: 16; CDR3aa: CASSLGQGGSGETQYF; CDR3nt: TGTGCCAGCAGCCTCGGACAGGGTGGGTCCGGGGAGACCCAGTACTTC
j_gene: TRBJ2-6; abundance: -; d_gene: -; v_gene: TRBV5-1; len: 17; CDR3aa: CASNRDTFVSGANVLTF; CDR3nt: TGCGCCAGCAACCGGGACACGTTCGTCTCTGGGGCCAACGTCCTGACTTTC
j_gene: TRBJ1-1; abundance: -; d_gene: -; v_gene: TRBV18; len: 15; CDR3aa: CASSPLADLNTEAFF; CDR3nt: TGTGCCAGCTCACCATTGGCAGATCTGAACACTGAAGCTTTCTTT
j_gene: TRBJ1-1; abundance: few; d_gene: TRBD1; v_gene: TRBV5-4; len: 18; CDR3aa: CASSLDQGQIFMNTEAFF; CDR3nt: TGTGCCAGCAGCCTGGACCAGGGACAGATTTTCATGAACACTGAAGCTTTCTTT
j_gene: TRBJ2-5; abundance: -; d_gene: -; v_gene: TRBV5-1; len: 13; CDR3aa: CASRELGEETQYF; CDR3nt: TGCGCCAGCAGGGAGCTAGGGGAAGAGACCCAGTACTTC